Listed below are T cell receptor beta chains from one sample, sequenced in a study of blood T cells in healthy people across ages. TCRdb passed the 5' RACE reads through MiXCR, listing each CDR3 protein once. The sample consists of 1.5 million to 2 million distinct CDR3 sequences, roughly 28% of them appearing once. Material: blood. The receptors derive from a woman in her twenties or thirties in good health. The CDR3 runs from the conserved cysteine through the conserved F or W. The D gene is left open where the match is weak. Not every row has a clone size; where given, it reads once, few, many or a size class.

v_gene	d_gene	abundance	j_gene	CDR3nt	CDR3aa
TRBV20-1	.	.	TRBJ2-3	TGCAGTGTTAGCAAGGGCACAGATACGCAGTATTTT	CSVSKGTDTQYF
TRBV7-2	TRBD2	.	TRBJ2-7	TGTGCCAGCAGCCGAAACCCTAGCGGGGTCCCCTACGAGCAGTACTTC	CASSRNPSGVPYEQYF
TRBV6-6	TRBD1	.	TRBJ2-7	TGTGCCAGCAGTAACAGGGGTTCCAACGAGCAGTACTTC	CASSNRGSNEQYF
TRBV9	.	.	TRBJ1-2	TGTGCCAGCAGTGGCAGCGACGGGACCTATGGCTACACCTTC	CASSGSDGTYGYTF
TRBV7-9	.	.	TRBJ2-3	TGTGCCAGCAGCTTAGGTGCTAGCAGAGATACGCAGTATTTT	CASSLGASRDTQYF
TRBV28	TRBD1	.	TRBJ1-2	TGTGCCAGCAGTTCATACGGACAGGGGACGATTGGCTACACCTTC	CASSSYGQGTIGYTF
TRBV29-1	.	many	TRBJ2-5	TGCAGCGCCCTGACCCCAGGGCGGGAGACCCAGTACTTC	CSALTPGRETQYF
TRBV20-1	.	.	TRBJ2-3	TGCAGTGCGCAGCCAGGGGGCAAGGAGCGGGGGCTACGCACAGATACGCAGTATTTT	CSAQPGGKERGLRTDTQYF
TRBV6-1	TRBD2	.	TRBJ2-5	TGTGCCAGCAGCCCCTCTTCGGTCGTCCCAGCGGGAGGAGCTGAGCAGTACTTC	CASSPSSVVPAGGAEQYF
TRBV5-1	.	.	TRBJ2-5	TGCGCCAGCCGACTACTGGTGGGACGGAGGGAGACCCAGTACTTC	CASRLLVGRRETQYF
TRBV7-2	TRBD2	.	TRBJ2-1	TGTGCCAGCAGCCTACTAGCGGTGCGGCGGGAAGAGCAGTTCTTC	CASSLLAVRREEQFF
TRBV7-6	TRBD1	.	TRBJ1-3	TGTGCCAGCAGCCCACGGACAGGTGGAAACACCATATATTTT	CASSPRTGGNTIYF
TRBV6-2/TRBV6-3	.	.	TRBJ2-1	TGTGCCAGCAGTTACTCAGGGCTAGCTGGGAATGAGCAGTTCTTC	CASSYSGLAGNEQFF
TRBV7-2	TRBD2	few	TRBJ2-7	TGTGCCAGCAGCTCATTCGGGACTAGCGGATCCTACGAGCAGTACTTC	CASSSFGTSGSYEQYF
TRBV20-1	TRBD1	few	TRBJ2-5	TGCAGTGCTAGAGATGGGGACAGGGCCCAGGAGACCCAGTACTTC	CSARDGDRAQETQYF
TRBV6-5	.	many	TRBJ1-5	TGTGCCAGCAGACTATCCACGAGCAGTCAGCCCCAGCATTTT	CASRLSTSSQPQHF
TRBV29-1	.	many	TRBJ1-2	TGCAGCGTTGAAGGGGGCCGAGGGGATGGCTACACCTTC	CSVEGGRGDGYTF
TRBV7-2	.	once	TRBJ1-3	TGTGCCAGCAGCTTATGGGGGGCCGGCTCTGGAAACACCATATATTTT	CASSLWGAGSGNTIYF
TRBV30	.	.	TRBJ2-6	TGTGCCTGGAGTCCAGGGTCTGGGGCCAACGTCCTGACTTTC	CAWSPGSGANVLTF
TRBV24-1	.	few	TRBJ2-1	TGTGCCACCAGGCTAACAGCGGTCGGTTACAATGAGCAGTTCTTC	CATRLTAVGYNEQFF
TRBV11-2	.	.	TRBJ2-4	TGTGCCAGCAGCTTCCCAGGGGGGAACATTCAGTACTTC	CASSFPGGNIQYF
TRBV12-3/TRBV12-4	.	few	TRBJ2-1	TGTGCCAGCAGCCCCGGGATCATGGGGGGTGAGCAGTTCTTC	CASSPGIMGGEQFF
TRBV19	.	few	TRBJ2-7	TGTGCCAGTAGGTATAGAGAAGGGGAGAACGAGCAGTACTTC	CASRYREGENEQYF
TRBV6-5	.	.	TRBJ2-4	TGTGCCAGCAGTTCCCCGAAGTCGGGCAAAAACATTCAGTACTTC	CASSSPKSGKNIQYF
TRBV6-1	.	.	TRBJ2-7	TGTGCCAGCAGGGACGGTTGCTACGAGCAGTACTTC	CASRDGCYEQYF
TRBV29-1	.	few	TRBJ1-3	TGCAGCGGATCTCGGGGGGCTCCCTCTGGAAACACCATATATTTT	CSGSRGAPSGNTIYF
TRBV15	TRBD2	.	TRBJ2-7	TGTGCCACCAGCAGACTAGCGGGAGTGGGCGAGCAGTACTTC	CATSRLAGVGEQYF
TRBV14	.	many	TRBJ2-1	TGCGCCAGCAGCCAAGTTGCAGGGGATGAGCAGTTCTTC	CASSQVAGDEQFF
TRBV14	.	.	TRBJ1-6	TGTGCCAGCAGCCTAAACATTGGCTCACCCCTCCACTTT	CASSLNIGSPLHF
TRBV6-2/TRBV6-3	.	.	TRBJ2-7	TGTGCCAGCAGTTACACGGGATATGAAAGGCGGGAAAATACCTACGAGCACTACTTC	CASSYTGYERRENTYEHYF
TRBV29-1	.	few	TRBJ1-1	TGCAGCGCGTTCAGGTGGGGCACTGAAGCTTTCTTT	CSAFRWGTEAFF
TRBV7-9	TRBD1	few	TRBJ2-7	TGTGCCAGCAGCCAAAGGGGACAGGGGGTACCCGAGCAGTACTTC	CASSQRGQGVPEQYF
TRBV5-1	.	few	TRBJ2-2	TGCGCCAGCAGAACATCCACGAACACCGGGGAGCTGTTTTTT	CASRTSTNTGELFF
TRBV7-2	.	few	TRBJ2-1	TGTGCCAGCAGACCCTCCGGGACCATCCTCAATGAGCAGTTCTTC	CASRPSGTILNEQFF
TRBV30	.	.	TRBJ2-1	TGTGCCTGGAGTCCCGAGCCGGACTCCTACAATGAGCAGTTCTTC	CAWSPEPDSYNEQFF
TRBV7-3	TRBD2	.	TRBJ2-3	TGTGCCAGCAGCCCCGCGGGGGGCCGGGATGCGCAGTATTTT	CASSPAGGRDAQYF
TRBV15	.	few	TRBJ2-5	TGTGCCACCAGCAGAGGAGGGGGAGAGACCCAGTACTTC	CATSRGGGETQYF
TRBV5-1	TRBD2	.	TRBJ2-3	TGCGCCAGCAGCAACAGCGGGGGGGACAGCACAGATACGCAGTATTTT	CASSNSGGDSTDTQYF
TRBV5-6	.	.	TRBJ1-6	TGTGCCAGCAGCTTGCTCGGGACCGAATCAGAGTTTTCACCCCTCCACTTT	CASSLLGTESEFSPLHF
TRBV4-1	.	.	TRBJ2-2	TGCGCCAACAGCCTGAGAGACACCTCTGCGGACACCGGGGAGCTGTTTTTT	CANSLRDTSADTGELFF
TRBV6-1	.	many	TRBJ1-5	TGTGCCAGCAGGACCCTGGATCAGCCCCAGCATTTT	CASRTLDQPQHF
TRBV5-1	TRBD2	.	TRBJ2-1	TGCGCCAGCAGCTTGTTCCCTAGCGGGGGCTCCAATGAGCAGTTCTTC	CASSLFPSGGSNEQFF
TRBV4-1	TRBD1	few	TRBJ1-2	TGCGCCAGCAGCCCCGAAGGACAGGGGGCAATCTATGGCTACACCTTC	CASSPEGQGAIYGYTF